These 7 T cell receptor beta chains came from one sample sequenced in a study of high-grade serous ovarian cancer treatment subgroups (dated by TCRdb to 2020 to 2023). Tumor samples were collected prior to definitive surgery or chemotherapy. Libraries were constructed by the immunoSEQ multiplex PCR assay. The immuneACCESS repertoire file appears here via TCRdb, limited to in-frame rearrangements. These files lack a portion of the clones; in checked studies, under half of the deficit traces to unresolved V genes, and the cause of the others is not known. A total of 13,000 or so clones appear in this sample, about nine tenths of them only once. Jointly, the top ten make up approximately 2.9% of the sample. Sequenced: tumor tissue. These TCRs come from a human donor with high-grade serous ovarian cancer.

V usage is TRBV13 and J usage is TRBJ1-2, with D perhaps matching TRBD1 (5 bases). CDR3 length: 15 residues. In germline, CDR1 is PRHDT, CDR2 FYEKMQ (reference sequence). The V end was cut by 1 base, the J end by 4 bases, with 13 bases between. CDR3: CASSLAGGVGYGYTF. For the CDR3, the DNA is TGTGCCAGCAGCTTAGCTGGGGGTGTGGGCTATGGCTACACCTTC.

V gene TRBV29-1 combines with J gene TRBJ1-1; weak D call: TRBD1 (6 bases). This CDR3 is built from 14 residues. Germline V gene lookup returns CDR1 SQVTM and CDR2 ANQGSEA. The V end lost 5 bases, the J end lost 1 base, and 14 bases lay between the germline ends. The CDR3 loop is CSVLKGHGNTEAFF. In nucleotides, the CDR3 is TGCAGCGTTTTAAAGGGACATGGGAACACTGAAGCTTTCTTT.

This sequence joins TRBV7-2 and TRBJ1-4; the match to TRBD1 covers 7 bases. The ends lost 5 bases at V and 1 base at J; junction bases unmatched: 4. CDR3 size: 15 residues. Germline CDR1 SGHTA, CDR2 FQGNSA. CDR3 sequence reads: CASSDRTGTNEKLFF. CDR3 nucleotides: TGTGCCAGCAGCGACCGGACAGGAACTAATGAAAAACTGTTTTTT.

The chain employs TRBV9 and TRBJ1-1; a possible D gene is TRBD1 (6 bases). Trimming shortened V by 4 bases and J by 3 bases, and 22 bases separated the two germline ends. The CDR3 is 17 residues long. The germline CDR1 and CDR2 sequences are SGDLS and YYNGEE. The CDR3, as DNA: TGTGCCAGCAGCCGGCTTGGACAGCCAAGAGGGGACACTGAAGCTTTCTTT. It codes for CASSRLGQPRGDTEAFF.

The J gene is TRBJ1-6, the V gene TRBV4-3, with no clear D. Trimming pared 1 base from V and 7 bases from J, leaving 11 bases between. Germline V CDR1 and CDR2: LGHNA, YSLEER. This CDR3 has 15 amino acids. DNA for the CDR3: TGCGCCAGCAGCCAAGGGCCGACATCAAATTCACCCCTCCACTTT. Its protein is CASSQGPTSNSPLHF.

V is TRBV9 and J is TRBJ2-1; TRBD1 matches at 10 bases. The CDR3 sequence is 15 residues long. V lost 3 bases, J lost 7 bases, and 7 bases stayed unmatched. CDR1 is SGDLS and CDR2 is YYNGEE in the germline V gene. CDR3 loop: CASSAPGTGVNEQFF. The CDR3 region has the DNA TGTGCCAGCAGCGCCCCCGGGACAGGGGTAAATGAGCAGTTCTTC.

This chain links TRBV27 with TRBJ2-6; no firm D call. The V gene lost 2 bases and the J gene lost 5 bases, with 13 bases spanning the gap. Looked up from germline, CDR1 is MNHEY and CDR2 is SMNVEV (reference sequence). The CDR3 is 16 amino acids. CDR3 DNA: TGTGCCAGCAGTTTAGGGGAAACTCTTAGGGCCAACGTCCTGACTTTC. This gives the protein CASSLGETLRANVLTF.